This TCR beta chain was captured in a study of CD8 T cells in Susac syndrome. Reverse transcription of about 0.5 to 1 ug RNA was carried out with random hexamers. The TCR beta CDR3 was amplified by immunoSEQ multiplex PCR across 54 Vbeta, 13 Jbeta. Each CDR3 protein is one row after TCRdb ran MiXCR on the immunoSEQ multiplex PCR reads. The sample carries 200,000 to 250,000 distinct CDR3 sequences, about 94% recorded once. The CDR3 covers 12 residues. Trimming removed 4 bases at V and 0 bases at J, with 7 bases between. CDR1 is DFQATT and CDR2 is SNEGSKA in the germline V gene (reference sequence). FACS enriched CD8+ TEMRA cells, while bulk CD8+ and CD4+ were negatively isolated.

V gene TRBV20-1 combines with J gene TRBJ2-7; weak D call: TRBD1 (6 bases). This TCR was recovered from a human donor with Susac syndrome. Sequencing used CD4+ T cells from PBMCs. The CDR3 sequence is CSATDSSYEQYF. The CDR3 DNA sequence: TGCAGTGCTACGGACAGCTCCTACGAGCAGTACTTC.